What follows is one TCR beta chain and its context. It has no known antigen specificity. No base quality values were provided; no much bigger clone lies one nucleotide off. To prepare the library, the immunoSEQ multiplex PCR assay was applied. A mixture of 60 forward primers for TCR Vbeta segments and 13 reverse primers for TCR Jbeta segments was used in the multiplex PCR. The CDR3 region of rearranged TCR beta genes was amplified from genomic DNA with a multiplex PCR assay. The amplified TCR beta libraries were sequenced on the Illumina HiSeq System as 87-base-pair reads. In the original analysis: In a later analysis, 70 million to 95 million unique TCR beta chains were counted across the 500 to 850 repertoires, and some 10 million of these chains were shared by at least two donors. Raw reads were error-corrected and collapsed into unique sequences with a nearest-neighbor algorithm that merged closely related sequences to remove PCR and sequencing errors. CDR3 sequences were aligned to IMGT reference sequences to assign V, D and J gene segments. Each retained sequence needed at least a six-nucleotide match to both a V gene segment and a J gene segment. Rearrangements were called productive when the CDR3 lacked stop codons and stayed in frame with V and J; all others were non-productive. Following IMGT convention, CDR3 was defined as the stretch from the second conserved V-encoded cysteine up to the conserved J-encoded phenylalanine. The earlier analysis of about 640 of the donors excluded any sequence lacking an unambiguous match to a single V gene segment. In an earlier analysis of a few hundred of the donors, V segments were called functional above 56.7% productive rearrangements and were called segregating when the between-donor standard deviation exceeded 5%. A statistical classification framework was developed to diagnose cytomegalovirus status using the catalog of TCR beta chain sequences. In a later analysis, TCR nucleotide sequences were compared against IMGT/GENE-DB human TR gene sequences so that V and J genes could be assigned. A later analysis assigned CDR3 sequences and most-parsimonious VDJ recombination scenarios with the TCRdist pipeline. In a later analysis, each TCR beta chain was defined by its CDR3 amino acid sequence together with its V-gene family, and reads lacking a unique V-gene family were excluded. In a later analysis, some 600 highly shared, low-generation-probability nucleotide sequences were removed to address suspected cross-contamination and a sequencing artifact. For each public chain, a later analysis derived a clonal expansion index from normalized ranks of inferred template counts within each repertoire. In a later analysis, generation probabilities were computed using a VDJ recombination model fitted to out-of-frame rearrangements, and the results were checked against IGoR. A later analysis scored TCR-TCR, TCR-HLA and TCR-CMV co-occurrence with hypergeometric tests, applying a repertoire-size bias correction to TCR pairs. In a later analysis, false discovery rates were estimated by permuting HLA or CMV assignments 20 times. In a later analysis, co-occurring TCRs were grouped using DBSCAN, and TCRdist sequence similarity was added for clustering within HLA-allele-positive subsets. Repertoires with fewer than 30,000 or more than 120,000 public chains were left out of co-occurrence clustering, as were about 5 repertoires with anomalous nucleotide sharing. In its TCRdb copy, this immuneACCESS table keeps in-frame sequences only and misses some clones. Where compared with another copy, unresolved V genes explain less than half of these, and the others have no known cause. For V, J and clone size, that table is used; D and trimming come from the DNA. For this sample the table gives about 170,000 clones, of which 80% were detected only once. Approximately 6.8% of the sample is in the top ten clones.

The CDR3 numbers 13 residues from cysteine through phenylalanine. Only the CDR3 part of the read is kept: 39 bases, read in frame from the first base. V is cut by 6 bases and J by 4 bases, and the space between the germline ends is 12 bases. Based on the germline V gene, the CDR1 and CDR2 sequences are SNHLY and FYNNEI. The cohort comprised some 700 healthy bone marrow donors. Cohort members were all nominally healthy when sampled, although unrecorded immune exposures were likely present. The donor was CMV seropositive and was included in the group of about 290 seropositive cohort members. Every donor gave a peripheral blood sample, and the peripheral blood mononuclear cells from that sample were used for TCR beta sequencing. Genomic DNA extraction from the blood cell samples was performed with the Qiagen DNeasy Blood Extraction Kit. These data belong to a study of cytomegalovirus exposure and HLA in healthy donors listed by TCRdb under 2017. Describing the broader study: An earlier analysis of some 550 of the donors reported approximately 290 Gb of sequence data and 117 million unique TCR beta sequences from roughly 180 million T cells. Around 320 gigabases of sequencing data and tens of millions of unique TCR sequences were included in an early release covering about 700 HLA-typed donors. Of the 350 to 450 genotyped donors, 80% to 90% were placed in the genetic ancestry cluster associated with self-reported Caucasian donors. The study was designed to test whether signatures of past pathogen exposure could be identified by cataloging public T cell receptors. The study profiled the T cell repertoires of 500 to 800 subjects by immunosequencing and related them to cytomegalovirus serostatus. In addition to the first cohort of roughly 670 subjects, a separate validation cohort of around 110 different subjects was used. The study combined high-throughput TCR immunosequencing, statistical association of individual TCRs with disease status, and machine learning to predict cytomegalovirus infection status. A later analysis re-analyzed previously published TCR beta repertoires from 666 donors and added high-resolution HLA genotyping to study TCR occurrence patterns. Rather than using new phenotypic data, the later analysis identified candidate immune exposures from TCR beta sequences and from how often those sequences occurred across donors. To decide whether each TCR beta V gene segment behaved as functional or pseudogenic, an earlier analysis of some 580 of the donors relied on high-throughput TCR beta sequencing. Donor age, sex, ethnicity and CMV serostatus were compiled alongside the repertoire data. Genome-wide SNP genotypes for about three fifths of the roughly 700 donors were used in a later genetic analysis, which treated that subset as a discovery cohort. All discovery cohort repertoires had been generated on a single sequencing platform. HLA typing included class I and class II loci at four-digit resolution. Typing coverage differed by locus: A, B, C, DRB1 and DQB1 were typed in about 620-640 donors, DQA1 in 522, DPA1 in approximately 600, and DPB1 in just under 480. Roughly 5 DR-DQ haplotypes were handled as single units for association and clustering, since linkage in the cohort was strong. On average, 235,054 unique TCR beta nucleotide sequences were sequenced per donor among 398 genotyped donors of the cohort, with around 19% of those sequences being non-productive. Overall results and qualifications from the work: Most TCR sequences were seen in very few donors, while some public TCRs were found in many individuals. The 87-base-pair reads could not distinguish some IMGT-functional V segments, including TRBV6-2 and TRBV6-3, so those segments were excluded. In a later analysis, most CMV-associated TCR beta chains were found to appear HLA-restricted, with HLA associations seemingly driven largely by CMV exposure. At a false discovery rate of 0.05, a later analysis linked roughly 17,000 TCR beta sequences to specific HLA alleles. The sequencing pipeline was judged likely to have produced a cluster of highly shared sequence variants as a technical artifact. The only immune exposure information available for the cohort was CMV serostatus. According to a later genetic analysis, donors in an Asian-associated ancestry cluster had fewer N-insertions in productive TCRs than the approximately 650-donor mean. In a later analysis, TCR association rates were found to vary across HLA loci, with the most associated TCRs seen for DRB1 alleles and the fewest for HLA-C alleles. The cohort was sequenced for TCR beta chains only, and without alpha or paired-chain data the features that could be detected were limited. V-gene and J-gene trimming of TCR beta chains was associated with a missense DCLRE1C variant in a later genetic analysis, and the association was replicated in an independent cohort. A later analysis found that HLA-associated TCR beta chains were more clonally expanded and had lower generation probabilities than equally common non-associated chains. In vitro tests confirmed that a few of the cytomegalovirus-associated TCR beta chains recognize cytomegalovirus antigens. The earlier analysis of approximately 590 of the donors excluded fewer than 20 rarely observed V segments, including chromosome 9 orphons, because counts were too low. Because some donors lacked HLA typing at each locus, the association tests relied only on the typed subset. In a later analysis, several top co-occurrence clusters were reported to appear linked to parvovirus B19, influenza, CMV and Epstein-Barr virus. The authors suggested that the approach could potentially be generalized to other disease states and immunological phenotypes. When HLA alleles, especially DR and DQ, strongly co-occurred, TCR associations were difficult to assign to individual alleles. The study listed 150 to 200 TCR beta chains as associated with cytomegalovirus. Roughly uniform sequencing depth across donors was assumed in presence/absence analyses, although this assumption may not hold. Correlated functional status among segregating V segments might reflect linkage disequilibrium, but an unknown experimental factor could not be ruled out. A further reported finding was that TCR beta sequences accurately predicted the HLA-A and HLA-B alleles for most subjects in the first cohort. Cytomegalovirus status was reported to be diagnosed by the classifier with high specificity and sensitivity in both the original and validation cohorts. An earlier analysis of 587 of the donors showed that most TCR beta V segments appeared in productive rearrangements either about 87% or about 30% of the time, which broadly matched IMGT annotations.

The sequencing input was PBMCs. The sequence was obtained from a man aged 25-40 years in good health and CMV-seropositive. The chain links TRBV2 with TRBJ1-1; perhaps TRBD1 is the D gene, with 6 bases matching. The CDR3 protein sequence reads: CASRWTVTTEAFF. In nucleotide form, the sequence is TGTGCCAGCAGATGGACAGTAACCACTGAAGCTTTCTTT.